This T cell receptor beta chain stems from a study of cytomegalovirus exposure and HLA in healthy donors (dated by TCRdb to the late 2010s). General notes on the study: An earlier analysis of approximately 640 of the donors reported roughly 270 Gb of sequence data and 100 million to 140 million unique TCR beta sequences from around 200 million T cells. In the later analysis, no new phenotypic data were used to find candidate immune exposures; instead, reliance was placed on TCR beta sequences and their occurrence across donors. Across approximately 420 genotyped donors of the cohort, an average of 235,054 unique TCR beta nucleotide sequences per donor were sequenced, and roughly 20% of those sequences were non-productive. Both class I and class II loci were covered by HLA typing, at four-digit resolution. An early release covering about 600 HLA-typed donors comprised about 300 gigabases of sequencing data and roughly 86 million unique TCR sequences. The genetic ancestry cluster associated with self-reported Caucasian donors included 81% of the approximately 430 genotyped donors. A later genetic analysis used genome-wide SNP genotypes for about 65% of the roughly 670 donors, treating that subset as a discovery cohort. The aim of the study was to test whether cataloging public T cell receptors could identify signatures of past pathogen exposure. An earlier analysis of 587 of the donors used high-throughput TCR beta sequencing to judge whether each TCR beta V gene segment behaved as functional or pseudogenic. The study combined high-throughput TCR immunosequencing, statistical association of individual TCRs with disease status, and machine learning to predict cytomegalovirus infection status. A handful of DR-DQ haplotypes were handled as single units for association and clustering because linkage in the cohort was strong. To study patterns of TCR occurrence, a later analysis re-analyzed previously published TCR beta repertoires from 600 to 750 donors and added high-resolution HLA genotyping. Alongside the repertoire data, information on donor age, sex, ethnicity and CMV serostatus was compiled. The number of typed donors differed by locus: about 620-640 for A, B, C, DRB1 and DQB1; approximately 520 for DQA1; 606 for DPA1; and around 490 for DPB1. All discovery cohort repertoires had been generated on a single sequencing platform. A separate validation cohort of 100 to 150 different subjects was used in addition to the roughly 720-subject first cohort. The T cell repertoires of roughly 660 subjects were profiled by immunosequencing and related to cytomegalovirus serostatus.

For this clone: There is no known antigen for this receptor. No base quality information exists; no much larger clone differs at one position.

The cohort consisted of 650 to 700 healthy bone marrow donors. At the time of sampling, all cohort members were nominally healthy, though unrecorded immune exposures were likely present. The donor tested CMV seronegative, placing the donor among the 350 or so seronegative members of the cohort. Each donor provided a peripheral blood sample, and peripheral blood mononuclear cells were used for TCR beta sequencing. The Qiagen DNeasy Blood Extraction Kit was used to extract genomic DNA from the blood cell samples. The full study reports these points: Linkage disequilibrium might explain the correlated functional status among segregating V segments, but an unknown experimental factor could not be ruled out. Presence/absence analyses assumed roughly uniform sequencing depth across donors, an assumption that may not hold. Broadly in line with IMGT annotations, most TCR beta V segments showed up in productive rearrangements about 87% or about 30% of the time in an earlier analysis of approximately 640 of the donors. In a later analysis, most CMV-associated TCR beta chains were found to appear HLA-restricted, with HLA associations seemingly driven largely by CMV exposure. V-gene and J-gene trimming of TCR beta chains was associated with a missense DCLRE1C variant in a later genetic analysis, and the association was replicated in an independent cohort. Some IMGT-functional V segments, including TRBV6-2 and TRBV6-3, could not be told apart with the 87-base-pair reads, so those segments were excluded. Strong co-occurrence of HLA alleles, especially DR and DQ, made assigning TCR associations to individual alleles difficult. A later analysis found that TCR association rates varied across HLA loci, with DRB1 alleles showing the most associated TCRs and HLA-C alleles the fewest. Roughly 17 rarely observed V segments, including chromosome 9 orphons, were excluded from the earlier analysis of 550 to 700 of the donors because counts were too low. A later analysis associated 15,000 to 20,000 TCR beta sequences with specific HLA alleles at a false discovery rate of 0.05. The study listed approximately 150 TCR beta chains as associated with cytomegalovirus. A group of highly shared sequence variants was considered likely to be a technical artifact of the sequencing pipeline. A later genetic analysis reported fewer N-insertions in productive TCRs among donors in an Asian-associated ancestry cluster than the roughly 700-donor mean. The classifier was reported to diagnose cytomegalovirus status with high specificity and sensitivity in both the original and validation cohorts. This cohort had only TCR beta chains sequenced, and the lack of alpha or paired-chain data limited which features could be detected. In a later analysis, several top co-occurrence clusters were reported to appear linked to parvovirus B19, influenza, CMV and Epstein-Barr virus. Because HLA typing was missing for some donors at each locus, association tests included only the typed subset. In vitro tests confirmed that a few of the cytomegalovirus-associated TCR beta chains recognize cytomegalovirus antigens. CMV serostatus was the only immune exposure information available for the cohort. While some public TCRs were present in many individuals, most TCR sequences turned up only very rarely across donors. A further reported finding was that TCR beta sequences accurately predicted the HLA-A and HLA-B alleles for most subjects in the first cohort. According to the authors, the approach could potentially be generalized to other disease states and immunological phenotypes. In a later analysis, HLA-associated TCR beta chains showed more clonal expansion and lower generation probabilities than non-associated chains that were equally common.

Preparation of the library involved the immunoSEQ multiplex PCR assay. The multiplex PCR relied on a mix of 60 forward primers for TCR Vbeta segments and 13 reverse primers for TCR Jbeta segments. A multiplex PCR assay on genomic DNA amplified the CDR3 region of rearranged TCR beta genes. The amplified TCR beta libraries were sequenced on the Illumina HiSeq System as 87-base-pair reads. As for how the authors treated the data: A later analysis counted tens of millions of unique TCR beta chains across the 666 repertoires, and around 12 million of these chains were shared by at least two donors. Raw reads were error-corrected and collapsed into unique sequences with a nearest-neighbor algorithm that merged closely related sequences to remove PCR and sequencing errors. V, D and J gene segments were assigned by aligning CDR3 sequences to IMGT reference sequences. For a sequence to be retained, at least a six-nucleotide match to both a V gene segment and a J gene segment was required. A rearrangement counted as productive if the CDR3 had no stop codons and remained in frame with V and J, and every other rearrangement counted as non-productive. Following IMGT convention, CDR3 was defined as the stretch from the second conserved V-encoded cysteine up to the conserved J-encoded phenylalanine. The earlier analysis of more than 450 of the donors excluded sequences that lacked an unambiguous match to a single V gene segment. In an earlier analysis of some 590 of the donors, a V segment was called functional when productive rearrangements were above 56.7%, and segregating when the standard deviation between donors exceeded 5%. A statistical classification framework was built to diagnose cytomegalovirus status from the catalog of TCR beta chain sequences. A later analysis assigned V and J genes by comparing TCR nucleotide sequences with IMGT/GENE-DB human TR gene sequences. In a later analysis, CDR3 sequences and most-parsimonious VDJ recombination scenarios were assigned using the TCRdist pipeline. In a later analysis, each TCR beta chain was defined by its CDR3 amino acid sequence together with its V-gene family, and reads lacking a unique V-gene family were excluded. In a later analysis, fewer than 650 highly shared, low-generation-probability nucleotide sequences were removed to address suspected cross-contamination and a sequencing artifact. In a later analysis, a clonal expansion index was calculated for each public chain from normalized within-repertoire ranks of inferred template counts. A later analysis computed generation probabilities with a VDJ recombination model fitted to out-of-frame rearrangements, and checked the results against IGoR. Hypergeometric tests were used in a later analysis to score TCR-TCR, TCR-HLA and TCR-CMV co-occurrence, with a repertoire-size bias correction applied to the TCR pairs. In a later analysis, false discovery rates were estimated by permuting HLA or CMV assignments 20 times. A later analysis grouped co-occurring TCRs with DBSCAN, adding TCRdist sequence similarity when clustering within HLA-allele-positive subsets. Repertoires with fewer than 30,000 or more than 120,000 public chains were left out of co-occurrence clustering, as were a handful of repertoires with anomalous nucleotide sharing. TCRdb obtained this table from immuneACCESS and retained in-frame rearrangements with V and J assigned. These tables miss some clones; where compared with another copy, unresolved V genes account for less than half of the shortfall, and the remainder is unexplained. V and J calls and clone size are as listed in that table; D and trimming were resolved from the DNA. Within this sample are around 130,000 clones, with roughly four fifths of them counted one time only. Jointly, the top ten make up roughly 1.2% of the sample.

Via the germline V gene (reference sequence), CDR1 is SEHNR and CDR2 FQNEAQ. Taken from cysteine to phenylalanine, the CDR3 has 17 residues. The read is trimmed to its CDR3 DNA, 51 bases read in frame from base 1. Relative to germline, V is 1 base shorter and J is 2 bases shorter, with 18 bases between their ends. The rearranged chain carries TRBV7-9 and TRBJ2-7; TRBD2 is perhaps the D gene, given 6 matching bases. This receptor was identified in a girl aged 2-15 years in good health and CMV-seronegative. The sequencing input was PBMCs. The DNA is TGTGCCAGCAGCTTAGTAAACCGGGACTGGGTACCCTACGAGCAGTACTTC. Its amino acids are CASSLVNRDWVPYEQYF.